This T cell receptor (beta chain) derives from a study of T cells in localized non-small cell lung cancer. Study results and limitations: The appearance of a median roughly 53 of the top 100 tumor clones was seen in adjacent lung. Clonality of T cells reached its maximum in uninvolved adjacent lung, surpassing tumor.

Clones were sequenced by immunoSEQ multiplex PCR, and TCRdb holds only the in-frame ones, with some missing. The sample lists about 39,000 clones; 70% to 80% were seen once. Concerning this clone: As yet, its antigen is unknown.

V gave up 2 bases and J gave up 8 bases, with 10 bases separating them. CDR1 is SGHVS, CDR2 FNYEAQ, per germline. The CDR3 is made up of 14 amino acids. The chain links TRBV7-6 to TRBJ1-6; tentative D call: TRBD1 (5 bases). The clonotype comes from a woman aged 35-70 years with stage II squamous cell lung carcinoma. This sample comprised PBMCs, obtained before any cancer treatment. As DNA, the CDR3 is TGTGCCAGCAGCTTAACAGGCTCCTATTCACCCCTCCACTTT. Protein: CASSLTGSYSPLHF.